Reported below is one T cell receptor beta chain. The antigen this receptor binds is unknown. It has no much larger one-base neighbor in the sample; base qualities were not kept. From its cysteine to its phenylalanine, the CDR3 spans 14 amino acids. Only the CDR3 DNA is retained, 42 bases long and in frame from the first base. V is clipped by 1 base and J by 1 base, and the sequence between their germline boundaries is 6 bases long. The germline V gene encodes CDR1 ENHRY and CDR2 SYGVKD. These data are taken from a study of response to subunit inactivated influenza vaccine (dated by TCRdb to about 2018). Regarding the study in general: Deep quantitative profiling of the T cell receptor repertoire was used in the study to follow responses to a trivalent subunit inactivated influenza vaccine. The study at large found these results: The authors suggested that each seasonal influenza vaccination may recruit only a limited number of new T cells.

The library was made by RT-PCR. Sequencing relied on an Illumina HiSeq 2500. Using fastp at Q25 and MiXCR, TCRdb reprocessed the public reads and kept productive beta chains. Every CDR3 protein is listed once, alongside the most common genes and DNA of its rows. The sample table records hundreds of thousands of distinct CDR3 sequences; about 15% of these occur just once. The ten largest clones take up 11% of the sample. Sequenced material: PBMCs from blood, taken roughly 13 days after vaccination. This sequence uses TRBV10-3 and TRBJ2-3; the D gene remains uncertain. The receptor was isolated from a man aged 50 to 60 who received an inactivated influenza vaccine. Donor details come from another sample of the same person, matched by shared clones. The DNA is TGTGCCATCAGTGAGTTGGCTGGCACAGATACGCAGTATTTT. This codes for CAISELAGTDTQYF.